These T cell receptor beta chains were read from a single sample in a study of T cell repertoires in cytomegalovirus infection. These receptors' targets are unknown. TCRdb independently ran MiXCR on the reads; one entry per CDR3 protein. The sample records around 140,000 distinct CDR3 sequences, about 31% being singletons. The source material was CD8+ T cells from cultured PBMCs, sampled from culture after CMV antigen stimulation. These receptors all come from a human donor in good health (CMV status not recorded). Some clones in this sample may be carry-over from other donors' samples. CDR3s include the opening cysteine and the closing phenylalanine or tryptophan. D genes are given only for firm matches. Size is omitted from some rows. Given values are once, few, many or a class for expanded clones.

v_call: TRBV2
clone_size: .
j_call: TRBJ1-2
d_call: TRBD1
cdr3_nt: TGTGCCAGCACTATGAATCCCGGGACAGGGGTTCCATTAGCTAACTATGGCTACACCTTC
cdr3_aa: CASTMNPGTGVPLANYGYTF

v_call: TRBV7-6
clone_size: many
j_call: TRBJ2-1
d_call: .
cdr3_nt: TGTGCCAGCAGCTCGGGACTGCAGAACAATGAGCAGTTCTTC
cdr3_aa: CASSSGLQNNEQFF

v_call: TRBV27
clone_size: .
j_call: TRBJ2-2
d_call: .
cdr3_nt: TGTGCCAGCAGCCAGGGAGTTGGTACCGGGGAGCTGTTTTTT
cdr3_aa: CASSQGVGTGELFF

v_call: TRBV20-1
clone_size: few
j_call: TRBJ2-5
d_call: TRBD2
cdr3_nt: TGCAGTGCCGAGACTAGCGGGGGGGCAAGGGGTCAAGAGACCCAGTACTTC
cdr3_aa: CSAETSGGARGQETQYF

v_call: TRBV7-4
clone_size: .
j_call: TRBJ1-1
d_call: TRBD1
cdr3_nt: TGTGCCAGCAGCGAGGAGACAGGGCTGAACACTGAAGCTTTCTTT
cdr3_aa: CASSEETGLNTEAFF

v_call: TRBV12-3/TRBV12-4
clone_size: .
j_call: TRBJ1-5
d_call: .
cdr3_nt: TGTGCCAGCAGGGCGGGTGGTGGCAATCAGCCCCAGCATTTT
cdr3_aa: CASRAGGGNQPQHF

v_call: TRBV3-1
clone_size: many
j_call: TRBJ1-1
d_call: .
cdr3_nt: TGTGCCAGCAGCCAAGGTGTTGGGACCCTGAACACTGAAGCTTTCTTT
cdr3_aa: CASSQGVGTLNTEAFF

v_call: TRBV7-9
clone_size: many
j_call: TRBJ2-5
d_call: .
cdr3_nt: TGTGCCAGCAGCTTAGCGGCCAGAGAGACCCAGTACTTC
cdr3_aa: CASSLAARETQYF

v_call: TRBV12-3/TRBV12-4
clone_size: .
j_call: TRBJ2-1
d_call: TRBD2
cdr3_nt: TGTGCCAGCAGTTTTTCGGGACTAGCGGACCACTCCTACAATGAGCAGTTCTTC
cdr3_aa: CASSFSGLADHSYNEQFF

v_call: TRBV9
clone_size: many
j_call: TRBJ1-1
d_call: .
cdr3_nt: TGTGCCAGCAGCGTAGCGAAAGGACACAAGAACACTGAAGCTTTCTTT
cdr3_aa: CASSVAKGHKNTEAFF

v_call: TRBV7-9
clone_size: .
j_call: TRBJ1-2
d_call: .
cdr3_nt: TGTGCCAGCAGGACCACGGGGGTGTCCGCTACGGGCGATGGCTACACCTTC
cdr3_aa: CASRTTGVSATGDGYTF

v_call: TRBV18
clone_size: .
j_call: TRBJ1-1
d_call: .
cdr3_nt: TGTGCCAGCTATAAGAACACTGAAGCTTTCTTT
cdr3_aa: CASYKNTEAFF

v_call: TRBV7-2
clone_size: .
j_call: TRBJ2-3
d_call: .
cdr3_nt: TGTGCCAGCACCCCCTGGGGTAGCCCAGATACGCAGTATTTT
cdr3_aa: CASTPWGSPDTQYF

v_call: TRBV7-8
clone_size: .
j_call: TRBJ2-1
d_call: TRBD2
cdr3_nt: TGTGCCAGCAGCCCGGGGACTAGCGGGGGAAGCAATGAGCAGTTCTTC
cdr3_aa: CASSPGTSGGSNEQFF

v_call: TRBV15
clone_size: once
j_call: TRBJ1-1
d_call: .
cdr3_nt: TGTGCCACCAGCAGAGTAGAAAGCACTGAAGCTTTCTTT
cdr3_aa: CATSRVESTEAFF

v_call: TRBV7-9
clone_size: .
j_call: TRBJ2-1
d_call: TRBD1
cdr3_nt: TGTGCCAGCAGCGTTACAGGGGTTTGGTCTCTGGATGAGCAGTTCTTC
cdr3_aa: CASSVTGVWSLDEQFF

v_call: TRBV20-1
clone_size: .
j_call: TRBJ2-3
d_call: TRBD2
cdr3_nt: TGCAGTGCTAGAGATTTGACTAGCGGGGGGATATCCACAGATACGCAGTATTTT
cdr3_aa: CSARDLTSGGISTDTQYF

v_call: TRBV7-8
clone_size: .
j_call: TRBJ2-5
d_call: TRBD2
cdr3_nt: TGTGCCAGCAGTCCCGCAACGGGGGGGCCTGAGACCCAGTACTTC
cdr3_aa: CASSPATGGPETQYF

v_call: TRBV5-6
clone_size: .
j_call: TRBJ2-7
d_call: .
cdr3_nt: TGTGCCAGCAGCTACGTACAGGGCCACGAGCAGTACTTC
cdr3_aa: CASSYVQGHEQYF

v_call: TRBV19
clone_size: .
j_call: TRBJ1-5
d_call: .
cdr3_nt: TGTGCCAGTAGTATAGACCCTCTTAGCGCGGGCTGGAATCAGCCCCAGCATTTT
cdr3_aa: CASSIDPLSAGWNQPQHF

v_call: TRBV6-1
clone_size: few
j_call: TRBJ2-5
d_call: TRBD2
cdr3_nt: TGTGCCAGCAGTGACCTAGCGGGGGGTCCACAAGAGACCCAGTACTTC
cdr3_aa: CASSDLAGGPQETQYF

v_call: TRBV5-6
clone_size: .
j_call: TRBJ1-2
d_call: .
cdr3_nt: TGTGCCAGCAGCTTGGAGGGCAGGGCCGGGGGAGGCTACACCTTC
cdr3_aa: CASSLEGRAGGGYTF